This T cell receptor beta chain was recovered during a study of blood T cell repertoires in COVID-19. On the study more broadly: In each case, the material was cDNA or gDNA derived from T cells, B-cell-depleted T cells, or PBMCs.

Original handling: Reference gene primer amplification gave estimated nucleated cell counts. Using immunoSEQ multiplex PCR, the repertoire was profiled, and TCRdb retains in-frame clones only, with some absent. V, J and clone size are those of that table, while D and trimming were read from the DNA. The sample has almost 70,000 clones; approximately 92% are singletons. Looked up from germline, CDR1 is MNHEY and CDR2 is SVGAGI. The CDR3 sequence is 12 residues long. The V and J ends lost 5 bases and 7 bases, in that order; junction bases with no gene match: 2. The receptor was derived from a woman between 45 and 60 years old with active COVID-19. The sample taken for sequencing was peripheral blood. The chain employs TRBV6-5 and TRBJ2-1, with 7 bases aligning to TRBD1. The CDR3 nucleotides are TGTGCCAGCAGTAGACAGGGAAATGAGCAGTTCTTC. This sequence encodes CASSRQGNEQFF.